The clone carrying this T cell receptor beta chain was counted many times. What it binds is unknown. This sample was taken from a study of neurological immune-mediated disorders. Findings and limits, study-wide: Phylogenetic grouping put 18 of 34 multiple sclerosis patients' repertoires into one related-CDR3 cluster, a possible signature.

The CDR3 sequence is 14 residues long. J lost 6 bases, V lost 7 bases, and 4 bases had no gene match. Germline loops: CDR1 SGHTA, CDR2 FQGNSA. Each CDR3 protein is one row after TCRdb ran MiXCR on the 5' RACE reads. The sample carries 55,000 to 75,000 distinct CDR3 sequences, around 5% recorded once. This receptor was obtained from a woman between 25 and 40 years old with multiple sclerosis. The J gene is TRBJ2-2, the V gene TRBV7-2; 11 nucleotides align to TRBD2. The sequenced sample consisted of PBMCs. CDR3 bases: TGTGCCAGCAACCCGACTAGCGGGGCCGGGGAGCTGTTTTTT. Translating it yields CASNPTSGAGELFF. Supplemented by reference TRBV7-2 and TRBJ2-2, the full variable domain reads GAGVSQSPSNKVTEKGKDVELRCDPISGHTALYWYRQSLGQGLEFLIYFQGNSAPDKSGLPSDRFSAERTGGSVSTLTIQRTQQEDSAVYLCASNPTSGAGELFFGEGSRLTVL.